This TCR beta chain was documented in a study of TIL therapy for anti-PD-1-resistant metastatic lung cancer. Study-level background: Half of patients were current or former smokers.

Trimming cost V 1 base and J 2 bases; bases outside gene matches: 6. Germline CDR1 reads MGHRA; CDR2 reads YSYEKL. This CDR3 region has 17 residues. Time point indicated: pre-treatment sample, taken before nivolumab and TIL therapy. Tumor tissue came from excised metastases, mostly pleural nodules or supraclavicular lymph nodes. Progressing patients received lymphodepletion, expanded TIL infusion and IL-2. This clone was recorded once. Antigen: not known. Study-level points and caveats: Many TIL product clones were absent from baseline tumor, suggesting clonal contraction.

The libraries were made with immunoSEQ v3. The repertoire was sequenced with immunoSEQ multiplex PCR; TCRdb's copy has only in-frame clones and lacks some. Of tens of thousands of clones listed, 70% to 85% are singletons. The clonotype originates from a person aged 25-79 years with non-small cell lung cancer. The sample consisted of tumor tissue, taken at baseline. The rearrangement joins TRBV4-1 to TRBJ2-5; 11 nucleotides line up with TRBD2. The CDR3 sequence: CASSQGSSGGPQETQYF. The CDR3 DNA is TGCGCCAGCAGCCAAGGATCTAGCGGGGGGCCTCAAGAGACCCAGTACTTC.